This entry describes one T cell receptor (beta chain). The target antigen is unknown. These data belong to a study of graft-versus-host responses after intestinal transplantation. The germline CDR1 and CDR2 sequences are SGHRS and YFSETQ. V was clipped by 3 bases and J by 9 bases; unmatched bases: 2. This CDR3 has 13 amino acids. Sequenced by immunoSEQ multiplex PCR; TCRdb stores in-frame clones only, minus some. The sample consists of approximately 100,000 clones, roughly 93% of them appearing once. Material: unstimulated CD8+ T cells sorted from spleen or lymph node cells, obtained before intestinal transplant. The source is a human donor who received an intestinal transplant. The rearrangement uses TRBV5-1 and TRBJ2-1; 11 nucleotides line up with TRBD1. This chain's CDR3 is CASSWTGGSEQFF. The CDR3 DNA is TGCGCCAGCAGCTGGACAGGGGGCAGTGAGCAGTTCTTC.